This paragraph covers one T cell receptor (beta chain) sequence. The antigen is not known. Treatment described: roughly 18 received Ad26.COV2.S at low or high dose, single or two shots; roughly five received placebo; per-sample allocation not given. Sampling took place 63 days after the first vaccine or placebo injection. The donor's status was that of an adult aged 18-55 years in Boston. The assay was immunoSEQ multiplex PCR, and TCRdb's table has in-frame clones only and misses some. This repertoire shows 350,000 to 450,000 clones, 70% to 90% found once; its top ten account for 2.5% to 3.5%. V lost 6 bases and J 3 bases, leaving 10 bases between the germline ends. The germline V gene encodes CDR1 MNHEY and CDR2 SVGAGI. The CDR3 spans 13 residues. These data come from a study of Ad26.COV2.S vaccination and SARS-CoV-2 variants. Overall study: Into the muscle, Ad26.COV2.S was dosed once or twice, 56 days apart. Study findings and constraints: Non-spike TCR breadth was similar in vaccine and placebo recipients. Researchers cautioned that TCR breadth and depth analyses may have underestimated total T cell responses.

The source is a person between 18 and 60 years old who received the Ad26.COV2.S COVID-19 vaccine or a placebo. Sequenced here: peripheral blood, sampled in a trial of Ad26.COV2.S vaccine versus placebo. The J gene is TRBJ2-3, the V gene TRBV6-5; the D call may be TRBD1 or TRBD2 (5 bases each). CDR3 protein: CASRGDGTDTQYF. The CDR3 DNA sequence: TGTGCCAGCAGGGGGGACGGAACAGATACGCAGTATTTT.